The present T cell receptor (beta chain) was sequenced within a study of OX40 agonist ivuxolimab in advanced cancers. Looking at the study overall: The costimulatory receptor OX40 (CD134) was targeted by ivuxolimab, a fully human IgG2 agonistic monoclonal antibody. Of the approximately 54 patients in dose escalation, around 20 had hepatocellular carcinoma, about 15 had melanoma, 9 had renal cell carcinoma and 9 had head and neck cancer. Intravenous ivuxolimab was administered to patients every 2 weeks at six dose levels: 0.01, 0.1, 0.3, 1.5, 3 and 10 mg/kg. The point of sequencing TCRbeta in the periphery was to test whether ivuxolimab changed TCR sequence diversity and drove clonal T-cell expansion. Partial responses occurred in three dose-escalation patients, of whom one had hepatocellular carcinoma and two had cutaneous melanoma. The paper covers the monotherapy dose-escalation part of the phase I ivuxolimab trial, which included N of about 50 patients. The dose-escalation cohort was about 83% male with a mean age of about 60 years, ranging from about 23 to 85. Prior anti-PD-1, anti-PD-L1 or anti-CTLA-4 therapy was permitted, and 40% of dose-escalation patients had received checkpoint inhibitors.

To sequence the TCRbeta CDR3 region, genomic DNA was isolated from the sorted cells. TCRbeta CDR3 regions were sequenced using the immunoSEQ Assay. TCRdb took over this immuneACCESS table, retaining in-frame rearrangements with V and J assigned. Such tables are incomplete; in checked studies, under half of the missing clones stem from an unresolved V gene, and the remainder is unexplained. The sample data list around 12,000 clones, and roughly 90% of these were observed just once. About 70% of the sample comes from the top ten. The study at large found these results: After ivuxolimab, more expanded clones were found on average in CD8+ T cells than in CD4+ T cells. At doses from 0.1 to 3.0 mg/kg, clonal expansion was seen in both CD4+ and CD8+ blood T cells between baseline and week 6. In partial responders in the 0.1-3.0 mg/kg groups, normalized peripheral clonal expansion was found to be among the lowest, especially among CD8+ T cells. Antigen specificity was not determined for the clonally expanded peripheral T cells. Low levels of normalized T-cell clonal expansion were also seen in some patients who did not respond.

Of note for this clone: The antigen this receptor binds is unknown. Base qualities were left out, and no much larger clone turns up one base away.

CDR1 and CDR2 are drawn from the germline V gene: SGDLS, YYNGEE. The CDR3 starts with the cysteine, ends with the phenylalanine, and has 14 residues. The kept DNA is CDR3 alone, 42 bases in frame from the first base. Deletion took 4 bases off V and 7 bases off J, with a span of 18 bases between the germline ends. The trial excluded patients who had a history of autoimmune disease or were on systemic immunosuppression. Peripheral blood for TCR sequencing was collected from all dose cohorts at baseline, on cycle 4 day 1, and on cycle 7 day 1. The samples were taken from a phase I, first-in-human, multicenter, open-label dose-escalation trial of ivuxolimab. Adults with locally advanced or metastatic melanoma, renal cell carcinoma, hepatocellular carcinoma or head and neck squamous cell carcinoma were enrolled in the trial. Before TCR sequencing, CD4+ T cells and CD8+ T cells were sorted from peripheral blood as separate populations.

The starting material was CD4+ or CD8+ T cells sorted from blood, obtained in a trial of the OX40 agonist ivuxolimab. This TCR derives from an adult with an advanced solid tumor such as melanoma, head and neck, liver or kidney cancer. Recombination linked TRBV9 to TRBJ2-7; the D gene assignment is ambiguous. The CDR3 here reads CASSPGLRVQEQYF. The sequenced DNA: TGTGCCAGCAGCCCCGGGTTAAGGGTCCAAGAGCAGTACTTC. Where the CDR3 stops, the reference TRBV9 and TRBJ2-7 genes take over; the full variable domain is DSGVTQTPKHLITATGQRVTLRCSPRSGDLSVYWYQQSLDQGLQFLIQYYNGEERAKGNILERFSAQQFPDLHSELNLSSLELGDSALYFCASSPGLRVQEQYFGPGTRLTVT.